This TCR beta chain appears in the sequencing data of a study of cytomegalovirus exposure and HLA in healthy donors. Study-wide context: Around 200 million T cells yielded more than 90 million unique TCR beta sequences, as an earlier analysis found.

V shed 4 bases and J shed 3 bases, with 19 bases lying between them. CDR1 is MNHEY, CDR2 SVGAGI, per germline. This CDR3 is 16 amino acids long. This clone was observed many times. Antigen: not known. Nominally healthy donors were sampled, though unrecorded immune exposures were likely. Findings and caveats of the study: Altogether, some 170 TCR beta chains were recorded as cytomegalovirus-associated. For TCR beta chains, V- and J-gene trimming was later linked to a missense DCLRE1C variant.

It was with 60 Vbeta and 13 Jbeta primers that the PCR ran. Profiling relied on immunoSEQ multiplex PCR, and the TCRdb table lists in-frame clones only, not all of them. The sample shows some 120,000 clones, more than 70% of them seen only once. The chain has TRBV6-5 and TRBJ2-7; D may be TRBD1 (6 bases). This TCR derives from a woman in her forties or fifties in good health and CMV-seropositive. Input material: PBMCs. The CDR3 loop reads CASSFTTGMGFYEQYF. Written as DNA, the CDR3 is TGTGCCAGCAGTTTCACAACAGGGATGGGATTCTACGAGCAGTACTTC.